One and the same sample provided the 14 T cell receptor beta chains below, sequenced in a study of graft-versus-host responses after intestinal transplantation. Antigen specificity for these receptors is unknown. Here immunoSEQ multiplex PCR was the method, and the copy in TCRdb shows in-frame clones only, minus some. In the table there are about 89,000 clones, about 93% of which are singletons. Specimen: unstimulated CD8+ T cells sorted from spleen or lymph node cells, collected before intestinal transplant. The receptor source for this set is a human donor who received an intestinal transplant.

The chain couples TRBV30 to TRBJ2-7; 10 nucleotides line up with TRBD1. V dropped 1 base and J dropped 6; count of bases not matched to a gene: 9. Germline V gene data show CDR1 as GTSNPN and CDR2 as SVGIG (reference sequence). This CDR3 is built from 15 residues. The CDR3 is CAWSGTGTGVFEQYF. CDR3 DNA sequence: TGTGCCTGGAGTGGAACCGGGACAGGGGTTTTCGAGCAGTACTTC.

This clone was seen only once. This chain connects TRBV27 to TRBJ1-5; D is perhaps TRBD1 (6 bases). The CDR3 spans 14 residues. The ends were cut back, 10 bases at V and 0 bases at J, with 13 bases in the middle. Germline lookup yields CDR1 MNHEY and CDR2 SMNVEV (reference sequence). This chain's CDR3 is CATSTGYSNQPQHF. DNA for the CDR3: TGTGCCACTTCGACAGGATATAGCAATCAGCCCCAGCATTTT.

The V and J genes are TRBV7-9 and TRBJ1-4; 8 bases align to TRBD1. V trimming: 4 bases; J trimming: 7 bases; junction bases outside the gene matches: 5. CDR3 length equals 14 residues. CDR1 and CDR2 from the germline V gene are SEHNR and FQNEAQ (reference sequence). DNA of the CDR3: TGTGCCAGCAGCTCAGGGGGCGCGGGTGAAAAACTGTTTTTT. The encoded protein is CASSSGGAGEKLFF.

V usage is TRBV7-9 and J usage is TRBJ1-1; D ambiguous. Trimming pared 2 bases from V and 1 base from J, leaving 5 bases between. CDR3 length equals 13 residues. Germline assignment: CDR1 SEHNR and CDR2 FQNEAQ (reference sequence). The CDR3 bases are TGTGCCAGCAGCTTATTCTCGAACACTGAAGCTTTCTTT. It yields the protein CASSLFSNTEAFF.

This clone was detected once. V gene TRBV7-9 combines with J gene TRBJ2-7; D is unclear. Trimming left V 4 bases short and J 3 bases short, with 13 bases between. The germline CDR1 and CDR2 sequences are SEHNR and FQNEAQ (reference sequence). This CDR3 spans 14 amino acids. In DNA form, the CDR3 reads TGTGCCAGCAGCTCCACCCCGACTTACTACGAGCAGTACTTC. The encoded protein is CASSSTPTYYEQYF.

The V gene is TRBV13, the J gene TRBJ2-2, with 10 positions matching TRBD1. Per germline, CDR1 PRHDT and CDR2 FYEKMQ (reference sequence). The CDR3 consists of 15 residues. Germline trimming cut 5 bases from V and 6 bases from J; bases unmatched to any gene: 6. The CDR3 DNA is TGTGCCAGCAGCCCCCGACAGGGGGCTTCCGGGGAGCTGTTTTTT. The encoded protein is CASSPRQGASGELFF.

The chain employs TRBV6-1 and TRBJ2-1, with a weak D call TRBD1 (5 bases). Germline CDR1 and CDR2: MNHNS and SASEGT. This CDR3 region has 13 residues. The V gene lost 7 bases and the J gene lost 7 bases, with 14 bases spanning the gap. The DNA for the CDR3 is TGTGCCAGCACCCCGTCTAGGGGTAATGAGCAGTTCTTC. Translating gives CASTPSRGNEQFF.

The V call is TRBV29-1, the J call TRBJ1-2; the match to TRBD1 covers 10 bases. The germline gives CDR1 SQVTM, CDR2 ANQGSEA. The junction had 6 bases not matched to a gene; V was cut back by 6 bases and J by 8 bases. This CDR3 has 12 residues. The CDR3 DNA is TGCAGCGTACCGGGACAGGGGAGCGGCTACACCTTC. Amino acids: CSVPGQGSGYTF.

V is TRBV9 and J is TRBJ2-1; D unclear. Germline V gene data show CDR1 as SGDLS and CDR2 as YYNGEE. V was pared by 2 bases and J by 9 bases, with 6 bases between. This CDR3 spans 11 amino acids. The CDR3 nucleotides read TGTGCCAGCAGCGTGAGTAGTGAGCAGTTCTTC. It is translated as CASSVSSEQFF.

The chain combines TRBV13 with TRBJ2-1; 9 nucleotides line up with TRBD1. This CDR3 region has 15 residues. CDR1 is PRHDT, CDR2 FYEKMQ, per germline (reference sequence). The J segment lost 2 bases and the V segment lost 5 bases, leaving 4 bases of the junction unmatched. The CDR3 loop is CASSRRDRAYNEQFF. DNA for the CDR3: TGTGCCAGCAGCCGCCGGGACAGGGCCTACAATGAGCAGTTCTTC.

This chain joins TRBV7-8 and TRBJ2-5; 9 bases are shared with TRBD2. In germline, CDR1 is SGHVS, CDR2 FQNEAQ. This CDR3 spans 15 amino acids. Trimming removed 1 base from V and 2 bases from J; junction bases left unmatched: 2. CDR3 region: CASSLGAGGQETQYF. The CDR3 DNA follows: TGTGCCAGCAGCTTAGGGGCGGGGGGGCAAGAGACCCAGTACTTC.

The V and J genes are TRBV7-9 and TRBJ2-7, with a weak D call TRBD2 (5 bases). V shed 5 bases and J shed 3 bases, with 20 bases lying between them. This CDR3 comprises 16 residues. Germline assignment: CDR1 SEHNR and CDR2 FQNEAQ (reference sequence). The CDR3 is CASSPRGFQAGYEQYF. Here the CDR3 DNA reads TGTGCCAGCAGCCCGAGAGGGTTCCAGGCGGGCTACGAGCAGTACTTC.

The V and J genes are TRBV2 and TRBJ2-5, with 9 positions matching TRBD2. The germline gives CDR1 SNHLY, CDR2 FYNNEI. The CDR3 has 13 amino acids. J gave up 3 bases and V 4 bases, and 0 bases lay outside the gene matches. This chain's CDR3 is CASSGTSEETQYF. In DNA form, the CDR3 reads TGTGCCAGCAGTGGGACTAGCGAAGAGACCCAGTACTTC.

The genes are TRBV9 and TRBJ1-1; TRBD1 aligns across 11 bases. V gave up 0 bases and J gave up 10 bases; unmatched junction bases: 2. Germline V lookup: CDR1 SGDLS, CDR2 YYNGEE. This CDR3 spans 13 amino acids. The CDR3 here is CASSVGDRGGAFF. For the CDR3, the DNA is TGTGCCAGCAGCGTAGGGGACAGGGGGGGAGCTTTCTTT.